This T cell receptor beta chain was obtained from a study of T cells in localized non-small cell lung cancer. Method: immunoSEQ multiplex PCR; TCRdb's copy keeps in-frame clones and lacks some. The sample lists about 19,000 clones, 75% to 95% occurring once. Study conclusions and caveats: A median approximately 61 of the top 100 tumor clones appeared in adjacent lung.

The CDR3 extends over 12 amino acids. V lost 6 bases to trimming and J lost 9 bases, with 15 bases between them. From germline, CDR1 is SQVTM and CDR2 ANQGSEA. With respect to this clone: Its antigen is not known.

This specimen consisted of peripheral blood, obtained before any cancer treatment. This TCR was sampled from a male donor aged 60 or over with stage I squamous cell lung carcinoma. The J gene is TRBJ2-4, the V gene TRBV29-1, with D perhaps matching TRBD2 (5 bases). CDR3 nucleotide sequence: TGCAGCGTCCCCCTAGCCAACGGCATTCAGTACTTC. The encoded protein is CSVPLANGIQYF.